Listed here is a single T cell receptor beta chain. The junction and the germline gene differ at one end; a read error may be behind it. Looked up from germline, CDR1 is SGHAT and CDR2 is FQNNGV. The CDR3 sequence is 12 residues long. This sample was included in a study of blood T cell repertoires in COVID-19. Study as a whole: PBMCs, B-cell-depleted T cells, or T cells were the source of the cDNA or gDNA that made up the material.

Per the authors' pipeline: Reference gene primer amplification in the assay estimated nucleated cell counts. TCRdb keeps only in-frame clones here, not all; method: immunoSEQ multiplex PCR. Clone size and V and J calls were adopted from that table, with D and trimming inferred from the DNA. The table records tens of thousands of clones, roughly 85% of them present only once. This clonotype was sampled from a woman in her fifties or sixties with active COVID-19. The sequencing sample was made of peripheral blood. This chain uses TRBV11-2 with TRBJ2-2; 7 nucleotides agree with TRBD2. Written as DNA, the CDR3 is TGTGCCAGCAGCTTAGATCGGCGGGAGTGGCTTTTT. It yields the protein CASSLDRREWLF.